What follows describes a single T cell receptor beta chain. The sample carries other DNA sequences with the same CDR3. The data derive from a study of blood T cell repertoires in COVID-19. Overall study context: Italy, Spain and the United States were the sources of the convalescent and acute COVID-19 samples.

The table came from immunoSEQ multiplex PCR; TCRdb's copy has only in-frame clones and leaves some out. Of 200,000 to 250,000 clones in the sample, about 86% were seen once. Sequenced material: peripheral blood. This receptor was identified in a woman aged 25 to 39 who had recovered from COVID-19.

Here the CDR3 reads CSVEGGSSYNEQFF. The DNA of the CDR3 is TGCAGCGTGGAGGGGGGGAGCTCCTACAATGAGCAGTTCTTC. The chain couples TRBV29-1 to TRBJ2-1, with a weak D call TRBD2 (7 bases). The V gene's germline CDR1 is SQVTM and CDR2 ANQGSEA. The CDR3 length is 14 residues. The V end was cut by 6 bases, the J end by 0 bases, with 12 bases between.